These 30 T cell receptor beta chains were all obtained from the same sample, sequenced in a study of T-cell memory formation after mild COVID-19 (dated by TCRdb to the early 2020s). The library was made by 5' RACE. The instrument was an Illumina NovaSeq 6000. The raw public data were reprocessed by TCRdb itself: fastp quality trimming at Q25, MiXCR clonotype calling, in-frame beta chains only. Entries that share a CDR3 protein sequence are merged under the most common genes and DNA. The sample records about 340,000 distinct CDR3 sequences, over 13% of which are singletons. Jointly, the top ten make up roughly 22% of the sample. The sequencing sample was made of PBMCs or a T cell subset sorted from them (not recorded which). These receptors all come from a man between 18 and 29 years old who had mild COVID-19 (a few samples of this study predate the infection). The sample titles of this study are shuffled in the database, so cell type and time point are left out; the donor was told from shared clones.

V gene TRBV6-2 or TRBV6-3 combines with J gene TRBJ2-2; 8 bases match TRBD2. From germline, CDR1 is MNHEY and CDR2 SVGEGT. The CDR3 totals 17 residues. The trim removed 2 bases at V and 0 bases at J, leaving 5 bases unmatched. The CDR3 loop reads CASSYQRGGANTGELFF. DNA for the CDR3: TGTGCCAGCAGTTACCAACGGGGGGGCGCGAACACCGGGGAGCTGTTTTTT.

This clonotype was counted at least ten times. The chain carries TRBV5-1 and TRBJ2-3; a weak D match, TRBD2 (5 bases). This CDR3 region has 14 residues. Per the germline V gene, CDR1 is SGHRS and CDR2 is YFSETQ. The germline V and J ends were trimmed by 5 bases and 0 bases, with 10 bases remaining between them. The CDR3 region has the DNA TGCGCCAGCAGACCGGACTCTAGCACAGATACGCAGTATTTT. It encodes CASRPDSSTDTQYF. The complete variable domain, with remaining parts taken from reference TRBV5-1 and TRBJ2-3, reads KAGVTQTPRYLIKTRGQQVTLSCSPISGHRSVSWYQQTPGQGLQFLFEYFSETQRNKGNFPGRFSGRQFSNSRSEMNVSTLELGDSALYLCASRPDSSTDTQYFGPGTRLTVL.

This clonotype has only a few counts. The chain joins TRBV5-1 to TRBJ1-6, with a tentative D call TRBD1 (5 bases). V lost 4 bases and J 6 bases, leaving 11 bases between the germline ends. Per the germline V gene, CDR1 is SGHRS and CDR2 is YFSETQ. The CDR3 length is 14 residues. CDR3 amino acids: CASSNRDGNSPLHF. The CDR3 DNA reads TGCGCCAGCAGCAACCGGGACGGTAATTCACCCCTCCACTTT. The whole variable domain, filled in from reference TRBV5-1 and TRBJ1-6, reads KAGVTQTPRYLIKTRGQQVTLSCSPISGHRSVSWYQQTPGQGLQFLFEYFSETQRNKGNFPGRFSGRQFSNSRSEMNVSTLELGDSALYLCASSNRDGNSPLHFGNGTRLTVT.

This clonotype was seen only a few times. The chain is built from TRBV5-1 and TRBJ1-1; D uncertain. The CDR3 loop spans 14 amino acids. Trimming cost V 0 bases and J 1 base, with 7 bases left between them. Germline V gene sequence: CDR1 SGHRS, CDR2 YFSETQ. CDR3 amino acids: CASSLARANTEAFF. The CDR3 region has the DNA TGCGCCAGCAGCTTGGCAAGGGCGAACACTGAAGCTTTCTTT.

This clonotype was seen at least ten times. The DNA for the CDR3 is TGTGCCAGCAGCTTAGCGCGAGGTAAAGTAGCCTACGAGCAGTACTTC. Translated, it gives CASSLARGKVAYEQYF. The chain joins TRBV7-9 to TRBJ2-7, with unresolved D. The CDR3 is 16 amino acids. Trimming stripped 0 bases from V and 2 bases from J, with 14 bases between. Germline V gives CDR1 SEHNR, CDR2 FQNEAQ (reference sequence).

This clonotype was detected a few times. The chain carries TRBV5-1 and TRBJ2-5; 9 bases agree with TRBD2. The germline V gene encodes CDR1 SGHRS and CDR2 YFSETQ. J gave up 2 bases and V 1 base, and 12 bases lay outside the gene matches. CDR3 length equals 18 residues. The CDR3 nucleotides read TGCGCCAGCAGCTTGCTCTTCCAGCGGGGGGCTTCTCAAGAGACCCAGTACTTC. Translating it yields CASSLLFQRGASQETQYF.

The V gene is TRBV6-2 or TRBV6-3, the J gene TRBJ2-2; TRBD2 matches at 11 bases. J lost 8 bases, V lost 6 bases, and 11 bases had no gene match. Per germline, CDR1 MNHEY and CDR2 SVGEGT. The CDR3 contains 16 residues. The CDR3 DNA reads TGTGCCAGCAGCTCCACTAGCGGGGGAATTTCGGGGGAGCTGTTTTTT. It is translated as CASSSTSGGISGELFF.

In DNA form, the CDR3 reads TGTGCCAGCAGCAGGACAGGGGTAAGGACTGAAGCTTTCTTT. As protein: CASSRTGVRTEAFF. The chain uses TRBV6-5 and TRBJ1-1; 9 nucleotides agree with TRBD1. In germline, CDR1 is MNHEY, CDR2 SVGAGI. The CDR3 runs to 14 residues. J gave up 5 bases and V 6 bases, and 7 bases lay outside the gene matches.

The chain is built from TRBV14 and TRBJ2-3; D gene unclear. Per the germline V gene, CDR1 is SGHDN and CDR2 is FVKESK. V lost 2 bases, J lost 7 bases, and 4 bases lay in between. This CDR3 has 11 residues. The DNA of the CDR3 is TGTGCCAGCAGCCAAAGTAATACGCAGTATTTT. Protein: CASSQSNTQYF. Complete variable domain (other parts from reference TRBV14 and TRBJ2-3): EAGVTQFPSHSVIEKGQTVTLRCDPISGHDNLYWYRRVMGKEIKFLLHFVKESKQDESGMPNNRFLAERTGGTYSTLKVQPAELEDSGVYFCASSQSNTQYFGPGTRLTVL.

The gene calls are TRBV24-1 and TRBJ2-5, with D maybe TRBD1 (5 bases). Between the trimmed V and J ends, which lost 3 bases and 3 bases, there was a span of 13 bases. This CDR3 has 15 residues. From germline, CDR1 is KGHDR and CDR2 SFDVKD. The CDR3 sequence is CATSDGSAGKETQYF. The CDR3 DNA reads TGTGCCACCAGTGATGGAAGCGCAGGGAAAGAGACCCAGTACTTC.

The V call is TRBV7-2, the J call TRBJ2-3, with unresolved D. Germline V gene data show CDR1 as SGHTA and CDR2 as FQGNSA. V was trimmed by 8 bases and J by 2 bases, leaving 11 bases between them. This CDR3 contains 13 residues. CDR3 sequence reads: CASLRGSTDTQYF. CDR3 DNA: TGTGCCAGCCTACGTGGGTCCACAGATACGCAGTATTTT.

This sequence joins TRBV7-9 and TRBJ2-7, with D unclear. The CDR3 runs 13 residues. The germline gives CDR1 SEHNR, CDR2 FQNEAQ (reference sequence). The V and J ends lost 0 bases and 6 bases respectively, with 9 bases between them. DNA for the CDR3: TGTGCCAGCAGCTTAGCGTCGGTTTCCGAGCAGTACTTC. This encodes CASSLASVSEQYF.

This clonotype has a handful of counts. The genes are TRBV6-1 and TRBJ2-5; no clear D gene. Germline CDR1 is MNHNS and CDR2 is SASEGT. CDR3 length: 17 amino acids. Trimming pared 2 bases from V and 5 bases from J, leaving 21 bases between. CDR3 nucleotides: TGTGCCAGCAGTGAATTGGTTTCGGTCAGGAATCCGGAGACCCAGTACTTC. It translates to CASSELVSVRNPETQYF.

This clonotype has only a few counts. The chain carries TRBV12-3 or TRBV12-4 and TRBJ2-1, with 15 bases that match TRBD2. The CDR3 sequence is 15 residues long. V lost 5 bases to trimming and J lost 7 bases; unmatched junction nucleotides: 3. The CDR3 region is CASSPGTSGGNEQFF. Written as DNA, the CDR3 is TGTGCCAGCAGTCCAGGGACTAGCGGGGGGAATGAGCAGTTCTTC.

This clonotype has more than one count but fewer than ten. This chain links TRBV7-9 with TRBJ2-1, with 10 bases lining up with TRBD2. The V and J ends lost 5 bases and 6 bases, in that order; junction bases with no gene match: 7. CDR3 size: 15 residues. From germline, CDR1 is SEHNR and CDR2 FQNEAQ (reference sequence). The CDR3 here is CASSLLAGEINEQFF. The CDR3 DNA follows: TGTGCCAGCAGCCTCCTAGCGGGGGAGATCAATGAGCAGTTCTTC.

This clonotype was observed many times. V and J are TRBV3-1 and TRBJ2-3; the match to TRBD2 covers 11 bases. The trim removed 3 bases at V and 3 bases at J, leaving 5 bases unmatched. Germline V CDR1 and CDR2: LGHDT, YNNKEL (reference sequence). This CDR3 is built from 16 residues. For the CDR3, the DNA is TGTGCCAGCAGCCAGCTGAGACTAGCGGGGACAGATACGCAGTATTTT. Translation gives CASSQLRLAGTDTQYF.

The rearrangement uses TRBV7-3 and TRBJ2-3; D call uncertain. Germline V gives CDR1 SGHTA, CDR2 FQGTGA. The CDR3 runs to 12 residues. V lost 8 bases and J 1 base, leaving 7 bases between the germline ends. CDR3 coding DNA: TGTGCCAGCGGAGTGGGCACAGATACGCAGTATTTT. It yields the protein CASGVGTDTQYF.

Of note for this clonotype: At one end the junction does not follow the germline gene, possibly because of a read error. The chain is built from TRBV11-2 and TRBJ2-3, with D possibly being TRBD2 (6 bases). This CDR3 is 16 amino acids long. Germline lookup yields CDR1 SGHAT and CDR2 FQNNGV. The CDR3 DNA follows: TGTGCCAGCAGGTCCTTCGGGACTTCTAGCACATATACGCAGTATTTT. Its translation is CASRSFGTSSTYTQYF.

The chain employs TRBV7-9 and TRBJ1-3; D unresolved. V lost 0 bases and J lost 3, with 6 bases in between. The CDR3 sequence is 14 residues long. Germline assignment: CDR1 SEHNR and CDR2 FQNEAQ (reference sequence). Here the CDR3 reads CASSLAGLGNTIYF. The CDR3 nucleotides read TGTGCCAGCAGCTTAGCAGGGCTTGGAAACACCATATATTTT.

A remark on this clonotype: A much larger clone lies a single base off, so this may be a read error. This chain links TRBV5-1 with TRBJ2-4; 7 bases line up with TRBD1. Germline V gives CDR1 SGHRS, CDR2 YFSETQ. The CDR3 extends over 13 amino acids. The CDR3 reads CASSLVGQNIKYF. As DNA, the CDR3 is TGCGCCAGCAGCTTGGTGGGACAGAACATTAAGTACTTC.

This rearrangement joins TRBV6-1 to TRBJ1-1; D not resolved. V was clipped by 2 bases and J by 4 bases, with 2 bases between them. Germline loops: CDR1 MNHNS, CDR2 SASEGT. The CDR3 consists of 11 residues. For the CDR3, the DNA is TGTGCCAGCAGTGAATTCACTGAAGCTTTCTTT. Amino acids: CASSEFTEAFF.

This clonotype was seen more than once but under ten times. The chain is built from TRBV7-9 and TRBJ2-5, with unresolved D. This CDR3 has 8 amino acids. V lost 8 bases to trimming and J lost 10 bases, with 5 bases between them. CDR1 is SEHNR, CDR2 FQNEAQ, per germline (reference sequence). CDR3 residues: CASPIQYF. The CDR3 DNA sequence: TGTGCCAGCCCCATCCAGTACTTC.

The chain carries TRBV11-1 and TRBJ2-3; D is unresolved. CDR1 and CDR2 (germline): SGHAT, FQDESV (reference sequence). There are 12 residues in the CDR3. Trimming took 11 bases from V and 4 from J, leaving 13 bases between them. The CDR3 spells CASSVPADTQYF. For the CDR3, the DNA is TGTGCCTCCTCGGTTCCGGCAGATACGCAGTATTTT.

The chain is built from TRBV6-2 or TRBV6-3 and TRBJ2-5; 10 nucleotides agree with TRBD2. The ends lost 9 bases at V and 5 bases at J; junction bases unmatched: 9. The CDR3 has 14 residues. The germline CDR1 and CDR2 sequences are MNHEY and SVGEGT. The CDR3 loop is CASGLAVSRETQYF. In DNA form, the CDR3 reads TGTGCCAGTGGACTAGCGGTTTCACGGGAGACCCAGTACTTC.

This clonotype was observed a few times. This chain links TRBV6-1 with TRBJ2-7; TRBD1 is a possible D gene (6 bases). The germline gives CDR1 MNHNS, CDR2 SASEGT. The CDR3 extends over 12 amino acids. Trimming took off 6 bases at V and 6 bases at J, with 12 bases between the two ends. The CDR3 protein is CASSQTGFEQYF. In DNA, the CDR3 is TGTGCCAGCAGCCAAACAGGGTTCGAGCAGTACTTC.

There are a few counts of this clonotype. Here the CDR3 reads CASSSRFGNEQYV. CDR3 bases: TGTGCCAGCAGCTCCAGATTCGGTAACGAGCAGTACGTC. The genes are TRBV7-2 and TRBJ2-7; D gene uncertain. The V gene's germline CDR1 is SGHTA and CDR2 FQGNSA. The CDR3 is 13 residues long. Trimming stripped 4 bases from V and 5 bases from J, with 12 bases between.

The chain couples TRBV30 to TRBJ2-7; D may be TRBD2 (6 bases). V was clipped by 5 bases and J by 4 bases, with 15 bases between them. The CDR3 extends over 13 amino acids. Germline lookup yields CDR1 GTSNPN and CDR2 SVGIG (reference sequence). CDR3 sequence (DNA): TGTGCCTGGGAGAGGAGGAGGGGATACGAGCAGTACTTC. Its protein is CAWERRRGYEQYF.

This clonotype has just a few counts. The genes are TRBV6-5 and TRBJ1-6; D is ambiguous. Germline values: CDR1 MNHEY, CDR2 SVGAGI. Trimming took 2 bases from V and 9 from J, leaving 5 bases between them. The length of the CDR3 is 12 residues. This chain's CDR3 is CASSYPSSPLHF. In nucleotides, the CDR3 is TGTGCCAGCAGTTACCCAAGTTCACCCCTCCACTTT.

This rearrangement joins TRBV7-9 to TRBJ2-1; the match to TRBD1 covers 7 bases. The trim removed 0 bases at V and 3 bases at J, leaving 26 bases unmatched. This CDR3 region has 23 residues. The V gene's germline CDR1 is SEHNR and CDR2 FQNEAQ (reference sequence). The CDR3 DNA reads TGTGCCAGCAGCTTAGCGCTTAGGGGGCCCCGGACCCGACACCCCCGAGACTACAATGAGCAGTTCTTC. It yields the protein CASSLALRGPRTRHPRDYNEQFF.

This clonotype appeared a few times. The chain couples TRBV7-8 to TRBJ1-1; no clear D. Germline CDR1 SGHVS, CDR2 FQNEAQ. The CDR3 has 15 amino acids. V lost 2 bases, J lost 10 bases, and 20 bases lay in between. This chain's CDR3 is CASSLYWPNPPGAFF. Here the CDR3 DNA reads TGTGCCAGCAGCTTATATTGGCCGAATCCTCCTGGAGCTTTCTTT.